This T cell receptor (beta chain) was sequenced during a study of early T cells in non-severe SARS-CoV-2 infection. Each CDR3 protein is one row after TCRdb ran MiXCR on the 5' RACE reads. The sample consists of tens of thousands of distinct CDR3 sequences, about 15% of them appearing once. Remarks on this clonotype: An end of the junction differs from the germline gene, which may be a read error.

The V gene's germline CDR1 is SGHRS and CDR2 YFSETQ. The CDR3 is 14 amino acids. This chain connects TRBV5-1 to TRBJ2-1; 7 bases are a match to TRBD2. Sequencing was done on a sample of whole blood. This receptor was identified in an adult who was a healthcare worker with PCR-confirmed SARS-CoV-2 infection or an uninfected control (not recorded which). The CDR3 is CANSLGGVRNEQFF. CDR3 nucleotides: TGCGCCAACAGCTTGGGAGGGGTGCGGAATGAGCAGTTCTTC.